The sample holds one count of the clone carrying this T cell receptor (beta chain). The antigen remains undetermined. The sample belongs to a study of T cells in localized non-small cell lung cancer. This table comes from immunoSEQ multiplex PCR, and its TCRdb copy is limited to in-frame clones, with some not included. The sample lists 45,000 to 60,000 clones, approximately 90% seen once, with about 5% in the top ten. Study-wide findings and caveats: Of the top 100 tumor clones, median around 60 were in adjacent lung, 25 to 35 among its top 100.

CDR1 is SGHNT and CDR2 is YYREEE in the germline V gene (reference sequence). With 2 bases clipped from V and 2 bases from J, the junction kept 10 bases outside the gene matches. This CDR3 is 17 amino acids long. Sequenced material: peripheral blood, taken before any cancer treatment. This clonotype was sampled from a woman between 35 and 70 years old with stage I lung adenocarcinoma. The V and J genes are TRBV5-4 and TRBJ2-3; 8 positions agree with TRBD2. CDR3 nucleotide sequence: TGTGCCAGCAGCTTTCGTCCGCTAGCGGGCTACACAGATACGCAGTATTTT. This sequence encodes CASSFRPLAGYTDTQYF.